The clone carrying this T cell receptor (beta chain) was picked up a small number of times. The antigen remains undetermined. With 60 Vbeta and 13 Jbeta primers, the PCR was carried out. The repertoire was sequenced with immunoSEQ multiplex PCR; TCRdb's copy has only in-frame clones and lacks some. Among 65,000 to 85,000 clones listed, around 10% were seen once. These data originate in a study of cytomegalovirus exposure and HLA in healthy donors. Study outcomes and limitations: The analysis excluded some indistinguishable V segments, including TRBV6-2 and TRBV6-3. Earlier analysis found most TCR beta V segments productive about 90% or about 30% of the time. While the bulk of TCR sequences proved rare, some public TCRs turned up in many donors.

Trimming removed 7 bases from V and 7 bases from J, with 14 bases in between. Germline V gene sequence: CDR1 SGHRS, CDR2 YFSETQ. CDR3 length: 13 residues. The chain links TRBV5-1 to TRBJ1-4; TRBD1 is a possible D gene (5 bases). This TCR was recovered from a man aged 55 to 70 in good health and CMV-seropositive. The sample comprised PBMCs. In DNA form, the CDR3 reads TGCGCCAGCGCCAGGGATGGCTTTGAAAAACTGTTTTTT. It yields the protein CASARDGFEKLFF. The complete variable domain, with remaining parts taken from reference TRBV5-1 and TRBJ1-4, reads KAGVTQTPRYLIKTRGQQVTLSCSPISGHRSVSWYQQTPGQGLQFLFEYFSETQRNKGNFPGRFSGRQFSNSRSEMNVSTLELGDSALYLCASARDGFEKLFFGSGTQLSVL.